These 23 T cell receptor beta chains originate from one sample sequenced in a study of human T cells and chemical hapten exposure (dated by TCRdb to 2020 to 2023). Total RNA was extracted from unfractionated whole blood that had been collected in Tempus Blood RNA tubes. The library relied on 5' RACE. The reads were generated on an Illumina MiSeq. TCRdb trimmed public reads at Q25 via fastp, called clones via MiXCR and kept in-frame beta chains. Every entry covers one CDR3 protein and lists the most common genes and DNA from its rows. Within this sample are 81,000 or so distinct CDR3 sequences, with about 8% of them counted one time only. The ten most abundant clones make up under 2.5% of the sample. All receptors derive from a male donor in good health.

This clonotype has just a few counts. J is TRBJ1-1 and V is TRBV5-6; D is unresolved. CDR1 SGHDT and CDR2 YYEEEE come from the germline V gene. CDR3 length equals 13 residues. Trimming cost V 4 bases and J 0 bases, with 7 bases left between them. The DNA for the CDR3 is TGTGCCAGCAGCACGACGGTGAACACTGAAGCTTTCTTT. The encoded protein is CASSTTVNTEAFF.

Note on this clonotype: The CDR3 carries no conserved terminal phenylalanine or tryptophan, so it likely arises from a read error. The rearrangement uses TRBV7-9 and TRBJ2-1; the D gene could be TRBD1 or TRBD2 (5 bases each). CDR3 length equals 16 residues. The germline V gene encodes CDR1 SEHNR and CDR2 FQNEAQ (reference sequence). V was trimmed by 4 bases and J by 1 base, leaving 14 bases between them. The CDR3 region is CASSSGSGRSYNEQFY. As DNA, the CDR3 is TGTGCCAGCAGCTCGGGGTCGGGACGTTCCTACAATGAGCAGTTCTAC.

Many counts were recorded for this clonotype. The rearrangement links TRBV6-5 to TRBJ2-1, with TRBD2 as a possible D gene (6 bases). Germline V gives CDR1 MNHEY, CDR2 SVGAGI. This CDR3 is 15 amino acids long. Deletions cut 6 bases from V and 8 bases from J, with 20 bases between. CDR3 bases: TGTGCCAGCAGCCCGCGGGATGGGCGGTCGTATGAGCAGTTCTTC. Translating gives CASSPRDGRSYEQFF.

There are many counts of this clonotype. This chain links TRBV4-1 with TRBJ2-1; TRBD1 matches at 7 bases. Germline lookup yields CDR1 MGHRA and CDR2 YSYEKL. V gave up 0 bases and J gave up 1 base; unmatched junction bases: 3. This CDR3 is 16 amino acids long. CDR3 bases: TGCGCCAGCAGCCAAGATGACAGGGTTTCCTACAATGAGCAGTTCTTC. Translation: CASSQDDRVSYNEQFF.

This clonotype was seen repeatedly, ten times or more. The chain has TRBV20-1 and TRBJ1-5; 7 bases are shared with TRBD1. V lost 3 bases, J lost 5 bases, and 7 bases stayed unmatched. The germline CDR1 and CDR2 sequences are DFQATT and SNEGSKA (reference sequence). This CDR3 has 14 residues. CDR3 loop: CSARTGIGDQPQHF. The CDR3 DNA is TGCAGTGCTAGGACAGGGATAGGGGATCAGCCCCAGCATTTT.

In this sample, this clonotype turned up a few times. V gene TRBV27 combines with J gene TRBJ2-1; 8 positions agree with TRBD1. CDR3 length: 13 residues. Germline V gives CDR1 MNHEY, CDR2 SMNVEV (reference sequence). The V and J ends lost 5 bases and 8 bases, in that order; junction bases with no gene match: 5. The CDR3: CASSTGGSDEQFF. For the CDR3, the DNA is TGTGCCAGCAGTACAGGGGGTTCGGATGAGCAGTTCTTC.

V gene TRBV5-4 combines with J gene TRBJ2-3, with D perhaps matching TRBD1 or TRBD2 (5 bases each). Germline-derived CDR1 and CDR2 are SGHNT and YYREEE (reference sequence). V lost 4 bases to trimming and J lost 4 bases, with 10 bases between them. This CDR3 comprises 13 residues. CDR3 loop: CASSQTGPDTQYF. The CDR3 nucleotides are TGTGCCAGCAGCCAAACGGGGCCAGATACGCAGTATTTT.

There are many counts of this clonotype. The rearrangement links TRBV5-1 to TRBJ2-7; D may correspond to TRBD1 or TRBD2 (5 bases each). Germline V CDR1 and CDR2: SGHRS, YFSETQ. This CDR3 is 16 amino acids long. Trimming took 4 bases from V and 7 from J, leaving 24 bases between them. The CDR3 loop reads CASSRDGTVAGMEQYF. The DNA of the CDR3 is TGCGCCAGCAGCCGAGACGGGACGGTGGCCGGGATGGAGCAGTACTTC.

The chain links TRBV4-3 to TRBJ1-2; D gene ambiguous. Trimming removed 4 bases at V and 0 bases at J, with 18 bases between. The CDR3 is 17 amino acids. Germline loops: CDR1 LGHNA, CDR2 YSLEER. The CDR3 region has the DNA TGCGCCAGCAGCCCTGGTGCTTTAGGCTTTACTAACTATGGCTACACCTTC. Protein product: CASSPGALGFTNYGYTF.

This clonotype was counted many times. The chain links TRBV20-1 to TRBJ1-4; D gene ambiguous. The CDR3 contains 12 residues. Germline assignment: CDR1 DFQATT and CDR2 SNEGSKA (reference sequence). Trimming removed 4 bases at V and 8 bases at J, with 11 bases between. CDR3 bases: TGCAGTGCTACTAGTACCCCGGAAAAACTGTTTTTT. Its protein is CSATSTPEKLFF.

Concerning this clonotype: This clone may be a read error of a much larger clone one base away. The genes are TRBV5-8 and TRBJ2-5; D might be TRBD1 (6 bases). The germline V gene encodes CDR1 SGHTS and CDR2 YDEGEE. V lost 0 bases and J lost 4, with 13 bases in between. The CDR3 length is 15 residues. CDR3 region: CASSLVGGRSETQYF. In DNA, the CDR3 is TGTGCCAGCAGCTTGGTTGGGGGCAGGTCAGAGACCCAGTACTTC.

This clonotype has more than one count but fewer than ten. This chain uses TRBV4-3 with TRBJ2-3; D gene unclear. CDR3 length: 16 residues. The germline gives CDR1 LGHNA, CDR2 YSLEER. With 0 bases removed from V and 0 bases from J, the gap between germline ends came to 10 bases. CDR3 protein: CASSQERQPSTDTQYF. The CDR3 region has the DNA TGCGCCAGCAGCCAAGAGAGGCAGCCAAGCACAGATACGCAGTATTTT.

The CDR3 sequence: CAWSKTGSGDTQYF. CDR3 nucleotides: TGTGCCTGGAGCAAGACAGGTTCAGGAGATACGCAGTATTTT. The chain recombines TRBV30 with TRBJ2-3; maybe TRBD1 (6 bases). V lost 3 bases, J lost 5 bases, and 15 bases lay in between. The V gene's germline CDR1 is GTSNPN and CDR2 SVGIG (reference sequence). The CDR3 is 14 amino acids.

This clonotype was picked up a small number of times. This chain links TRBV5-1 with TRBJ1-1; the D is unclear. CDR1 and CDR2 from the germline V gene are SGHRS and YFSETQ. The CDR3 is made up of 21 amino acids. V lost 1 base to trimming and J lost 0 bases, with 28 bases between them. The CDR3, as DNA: TGCGCCAGCAGCTTGCCCCTGGCCGACACCCCCGGGTTCACGATGAACACTGAAGCTTTCTTT. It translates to CASSLPLADTPGFTMNTEAFF.

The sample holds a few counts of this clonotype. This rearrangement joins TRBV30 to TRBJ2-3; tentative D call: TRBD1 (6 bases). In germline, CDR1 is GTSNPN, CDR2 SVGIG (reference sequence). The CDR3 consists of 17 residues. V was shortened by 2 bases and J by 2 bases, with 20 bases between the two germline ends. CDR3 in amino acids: CAWSTGRGGQYTDTQYF. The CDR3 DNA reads TGTGCCTGGAGTACGGGGAGAGGAGGACAGTACACAGATACGCAGTATTTT.

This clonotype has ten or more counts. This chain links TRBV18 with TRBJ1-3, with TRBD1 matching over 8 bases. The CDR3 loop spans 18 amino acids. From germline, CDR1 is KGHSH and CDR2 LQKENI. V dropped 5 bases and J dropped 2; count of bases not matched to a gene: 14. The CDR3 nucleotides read TGTGCCAGCTCATCTGGACAGGGAACGGGTGGCCCTGGAAACACCATATATTTT. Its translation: CASSSGQGTGGPGNTIYF.

In DNA form, the CDR3 reads TGTGCCAGCAGTGTGTATCAGGGAAAAGGAACTGAAGCTTTCTTT. Translation gives CASSVYQGKGTEAFF. The V call is TRBV6-1, the J call TRBJ1-1; weak D call: TRBD1 (5 bases). Germline V gene data show CDR1 as MNHNS and CDR2 as SASEGT. The V end lost 4 bases, the J end lost 5 bases, and 17 bases lay between the germline ends. The CDR3 is made up of 15 amino acids.

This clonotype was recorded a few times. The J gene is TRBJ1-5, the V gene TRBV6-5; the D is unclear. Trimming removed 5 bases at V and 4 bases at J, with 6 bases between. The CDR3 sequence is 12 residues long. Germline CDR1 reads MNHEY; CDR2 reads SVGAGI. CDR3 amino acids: CASSNPNQPQHF. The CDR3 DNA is TGTGCCAGCAGTAACCCTAATCAGCCCCAGCATTTT.

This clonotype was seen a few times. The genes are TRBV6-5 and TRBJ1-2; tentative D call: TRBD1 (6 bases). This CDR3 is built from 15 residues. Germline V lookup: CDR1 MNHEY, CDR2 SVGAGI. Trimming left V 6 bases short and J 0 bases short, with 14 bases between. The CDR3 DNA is TGTGCCAGCAGCGCCGGCAGGGGAGCTAACTATGGCTACACCTTC. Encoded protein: CASSAGRGANYGYTF.

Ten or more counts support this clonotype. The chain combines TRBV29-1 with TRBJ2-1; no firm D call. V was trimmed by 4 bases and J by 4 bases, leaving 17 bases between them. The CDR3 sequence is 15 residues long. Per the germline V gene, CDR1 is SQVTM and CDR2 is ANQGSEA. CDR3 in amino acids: CSVASLLPPYNEQFF. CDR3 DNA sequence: TGCAGCGTTGCAAGTCTGCTACCCCCTTACAATGAGCAGTTCTTC.

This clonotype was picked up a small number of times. The CDR3 protein is CASTPWLAGSLARADTQYF. CDR3 bases: TGTGCCAGCACCCCCTGGCTAGCGGGAAGCTTAGCAAGGGCAGATACGCAGTATTTT. The rearrangement joins TRBV6-1 to TRBJ2-3, with TRBD2 matching 9 bases. The V gene's germline CDR1 is MNHNS and CDR2 SASEGT. The J segment lost 4 bases and the V segment lost 7 bases, leaving 21 bases of the junction unmatched. The CDR3 loop spans 19 amino acids.

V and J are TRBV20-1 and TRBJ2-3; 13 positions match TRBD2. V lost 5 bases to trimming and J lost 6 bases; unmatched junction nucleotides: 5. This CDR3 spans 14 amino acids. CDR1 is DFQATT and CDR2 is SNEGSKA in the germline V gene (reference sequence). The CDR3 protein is CSAPGTSGKDTQYF. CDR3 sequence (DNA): TGCAGTGCTCCCGGGACTAGCGGGAAGGATACGCAGTATTTT.

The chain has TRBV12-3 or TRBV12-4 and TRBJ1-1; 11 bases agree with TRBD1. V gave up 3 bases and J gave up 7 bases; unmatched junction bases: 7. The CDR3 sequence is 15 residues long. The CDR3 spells CASSFLDRGQVEAFF. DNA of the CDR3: TGTGCCAGCAGTTTCTTGGACAGGGGGCAGGTTGAAGCTTTCTTT.